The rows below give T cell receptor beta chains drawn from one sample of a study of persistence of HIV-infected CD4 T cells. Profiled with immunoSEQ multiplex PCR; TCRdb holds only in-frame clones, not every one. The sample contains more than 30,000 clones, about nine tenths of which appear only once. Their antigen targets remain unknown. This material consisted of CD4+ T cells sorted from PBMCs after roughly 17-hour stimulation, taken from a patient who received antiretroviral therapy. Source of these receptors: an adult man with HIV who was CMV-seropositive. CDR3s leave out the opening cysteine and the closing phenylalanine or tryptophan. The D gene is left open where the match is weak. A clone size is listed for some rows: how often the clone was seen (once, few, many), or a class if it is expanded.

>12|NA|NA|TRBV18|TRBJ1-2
ASSPLGGNYGYT
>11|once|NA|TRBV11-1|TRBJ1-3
ASSLDPADTIY
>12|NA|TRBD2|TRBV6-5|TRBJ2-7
ASSYKGRAYEQY
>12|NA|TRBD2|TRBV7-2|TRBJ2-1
ASSSDSGSNEQF
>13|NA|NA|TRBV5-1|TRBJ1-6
ASSILQANNSPLH
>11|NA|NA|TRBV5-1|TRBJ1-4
ASSSDVREKLF
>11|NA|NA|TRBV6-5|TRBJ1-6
ASQLGANSPLH
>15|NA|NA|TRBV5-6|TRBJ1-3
ASSFEVGPTAGNTIY
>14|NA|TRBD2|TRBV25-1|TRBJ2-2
ASSEWGGMNTGELF
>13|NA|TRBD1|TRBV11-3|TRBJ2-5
ASSQRTGGEETQY
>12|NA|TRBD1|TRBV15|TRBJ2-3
ATSRGTAPDTQY
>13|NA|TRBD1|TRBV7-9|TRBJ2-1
ASSLGTGSYNEQF
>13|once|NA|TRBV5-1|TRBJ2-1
ASSYYGGNDNEQF
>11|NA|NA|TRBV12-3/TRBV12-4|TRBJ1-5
ASSLALNQPQH
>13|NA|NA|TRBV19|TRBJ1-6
ASSITLAMGSPLH
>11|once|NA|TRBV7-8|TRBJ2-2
ASSYVGAGELF
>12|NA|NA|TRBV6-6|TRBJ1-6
ASSYSTGEQPLH
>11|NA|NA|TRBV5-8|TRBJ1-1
ASSLDRDTEAF